A selection of T cell receptor beta chains follows, all from one sample in a study of CD8 T cells in ankylosing spondylitis. TCRdb ran MiXCR on the 5' RACE reads and lists one entry per CDR3 protein. This table holds 39,000 or so distinct CDR3 sequences, approximately 10% found once. Sequences were obtained from blood, either unsorted or a sorted T cell fraction (not recorded which). These receptor sequences come from a male donor with ankylosing spondylitis or in good health (not recorded which). The CDR3 runs from the conserved cysteine through the conserved F or W. The order of the fields is J gene, D gene, clone size, V gene, CDR3 protein, CDR3 DNA. A D gene is named only where the DNA matches it firmly. Not all rows give a size; the values are once, few, many and, for expanded clones, a class.

TRBJ1-4 | TRBD1 | few | TRBV29-1 | CSTRDRANEKLFF | TGCAGCACAAGGGACAGGGCTAATGAAAAACTGTTTTTT
TRBJ2-2 | TRBD2 | many | TRBV6-1 | CASSARLAPANTGELFF | TGTGCCAGCAGTGCCCGACTAGCGCCCGCGAACACCGGGGAGCTGTTTTTT
TRBJ2-7 | . | many | TRBV5-1 | CASSPAGRTSSYEQYF | TGCGCCAGCAGCCCCGCGGGACGCACAAGCTCCTACGAGCAGTACTTC
TRBJ2-2 | . | many | TRBV18 | CASSPGTRGTGELFF | TGTGCCAGCTCCCCCGGGACCAGGGGCACCGGGGAGCTGTTTTTT
TRBJ2-1 | TRBD2 | many | TRBV4-1 | CASSPGLADYNEQFF | TGCGCCAGCAGCCCGGGACTAGCGGATTACAATGAGCAGTTCTTC
TRBJ1-1 | . | many | TRBV6-2/TRBV6-3 | CASSRHTEAFF | TGTGCCAGCAGTCGGCACACTGAAGCTTTCTTT
TRBJ1-2 | . | many | TRBV6-6 | CASSPVTDYGYTF | TGTGCCAGCAGTCCAGTGACGGACTATGGCTACACCTTC
TRBJ1-2 | TRBD1 | many | TRBV4-2 | CASSPGGQTLNTF | TGTGCCAGCAGCCCCGGGGGACAGACCCTAAACACCTTC
TRBJ2-1 | . | many | TRBV25-1 | CASSPPGVYNEQFF | TGTGCCAGCAGTCCCCCGGGGGTTTACAATGAGCAGTTCTTC
TRBJ2-7 | . | many | TRBV7-9 | CASSPGRSYEQYF | TGTGCCAGCAGCCCCGGGAGATCCTACGAGCAGTACTTC
TRBJ2-1 | . | many | TRBV5-1 | CASSSTPQVEQFF | TGCGCCAGCAGCTCCACACCCCAAGTTGAGCAGTTCTTC
TRBJ2-7 | TRBD2 | many | TRBV11-2 | CASSLGTSGSYEQYF | TGTGCCAGCAGCCTTGGTACTAGCGGGAGCTACGAGCAGTACTTC
TRBJ2-3 | . | . | TRBV7-2 | CASSLKGRLTDTQYF | TGTGCCAGCAGCTTAAAAGGCAGACTCACAGATACGCAGTATTTT
TRBJ2-7 | TRBD2 | many | TRBV29-1 | CSVSGTSGKSSYEQYF | TGCAGCGTTTCCGGGACTAGCGGGAAGAGCTCCTACGAGCAGTACTTC
TRBJ2-6 | TRBD1 | many | TRBV5-1 | CASRRGGQGASSGANVLTF | TGCGCCAGCAGACGAGGCGGGCAGGGGGCATCATCTGGGGCCAACGTCCTGACTTTC
TRBJ2-2 | TRBD2 | many | TRBV7-9 | CASSFGTSHTGELFF | TGTGCCAGCAGCTTTGGGACTAGCCACACCGGGGAGCTGTTTTTT
TRBJ2-7 | . | few | TRBV19 | CASSIGGTASNEQYF | TGTGCCAGTAGTATCGGCGGGACGGCTAGTAACGAGCAGTACTTC
TRBJ2-7 | . | many | TRBV25-1 | CASSPAARDEQYF | TGTGCCAGCAGCCCGGCGGCCCGGGACGAGCAGTACTTC
TRBJ2-1 | TRBD2 | many | TRBV20-1 | CSARGDTSGRAYSYNEQFF | TGCAGTGCTAGAGGGGATACTAGCGGGAGGGCCTACTCCTACAATGAGCAGTTCTTC
TRBJ2-7 | . | few | TRBV21-1 | CASSKAPRDVSYEQYF | TGTGCCAGCAGCAAAGCGCCTCGGGACGTCTCCTACGAGCAGTACTTC
TRBJ1-1 | . | many | TRBV20-1 | CSASTQKGNTEAFF | TGCAGTGCTAGCACCCAGAAGGGGAACACTGAAGCTTTCTTT
TRBJ1-5 | . | many | TRBV4-3 | CASSQDGDNNQPQHF | TGCGCCAGCAGCCAAGATGGGGATAATAATCAGCCCCAGCATTTT
TRBJ1-4 | TRBD1 | . | TRBV3-1 | CASSQTWSRGPGEKLFF | TGTGCCAGCAGCCAGACCTGGAGCAGGGGGCCGGGTGAAAAACTGTTTTTT
TRBJ1-5 | TRBD1 | . | TRBV5-8 | CASSNRGSNQPQHF | TGTGCCAGCAGCAACAGGGGTAGCAATCAGCCCCAGCATTTT
TRBJ2-1 | . | few | TRBV11-3 | CASSLGGGRYHNEQFF | TGTGCCAGCAGCTTGGGCGGCGGCAGGTACCACAATGAGCAGTTCTTC
TRBJ1-2 | . | few | TRBV7-2 | CASSLYSGYGYTF | TGTGCCAGCAGCTTATATTCAGGGTATGGCTACACCTTC
TRBJ2-1 | . | many | TRBV12-3/TRBV12-4 | CASSLAGGARNEQFF | TGTGCCAGCAGTTTAGCGGGCGGAGCCAGGAATGAGCAGTTCTTC
TRBJ2-1 | . | many | TRBV27 | CASSFYGEQFF | TGTGCCAGCAGTTTCTATGGTGAGCAGTTCTTC
TRBJ2-5 | . | many | TRBV3-1 | CASSPFLWETQYF | TGTGCCAGCAGCCCTTTTCTATGGGAGACCCAGTACTTC
TRBJ1-1 | . | many | TRBV27 | CASKNGGILNTEAFF | TGTGCCAGCAAAAACGGGGGGATTTTGAACACTGAAGCTTTCTTT
TRBJ2-7 | TRBD2 | medium-sized | TRBV28 | CASSLSGNEQYF | TGTGCCAGCAGTTTGAGCGGGAATGAGCAGTACTTC
TRBJ2-1 | TRBD1 | many | TRBV29-1 | CSVRGQGGNEQFF | TGCAGCGTTCGGGGACAGGGGGGGAATGAGCAGTTCTTC
TRBJ2-7 | . | many | TRBV4-1 | CASSQDEQVGMVYEQYF | TGCGCCAGCAGCCAAGATGAACAGGTGGGGATGGTCTACGAGCAGTACTTC
TRBJ2-7 | . | many | TRBV6-2/TRBV6-3 | CASSYFPGVTYEQYF | TGTGCCAGCAGTTATTTCCCGGGAGTGACCTACGAGCAGTACTTC
TRBJ2-1 | TRBD2 | many | TRBV12-3/TRBV12-4 | CASAWLAGSYNEQFF | TGTGCCAGCGCATGGCTAGCGGGATCCTACAATGAGCAGTTCTTC
TRBJ2-7 | . | few | TRBV27 | CASSRGWREKAYEQYF | TGTGCCAGCAGCCGGGGGTGGCGGGAAAAAGCCTACGAGCAGTACTTC
TRBJ2-7 | TRBD2 | . | TRBV9 | CASSQRTSGFNEQYF | TGTGCCAGCAGCCAAAGGACTAGCGGGTTTAACGAGCAGTACTTC
TRBJ1-2 | . | few | TRBV6-2/TRBV6-3 | CASTLPSPGYTF | TGTGCCAGCACCCTCCCGTCCCCTGGCTACACCTTC
TRBJ2-5 | . | few | TRBV20-1 | CSARVQTNKETQYF | TGCAGTGCTAGAGTACAGACAAATAAAGAGACCCAGTACTTC
TRBJ2-6 | . | many | TRBV7-2 | CASLVGANVLTF | TGTGCCAGCCTTGTTGGGGCCAACGTCCTGACTTTC
TRBJ2-5 | . | many | TRBV5-1 | CASSIQTGRETQYF | TGCGCCAGCAGCATCCAGACAGGCCGGGAGACCCAGTACTTC
TRBJ2-3 | . | many | TRBV28 | CASSLGTIRRDTQYF | TGTGCCAGCAGTTTAGGGACCATAAGAAGAGATACGCAGTATTTT
TRBJ1-1 | . | many | TRBV7-9 | CASSPLGGGTEAFF | TGTGCCAGCAGCCCCTTGGGGGGTGGCACTGAAGCTTTCTTT
TRBJ2-5 | TRBD1 | . | TRBV18 | CASSPPDRIQETQYF | TGTGCCAGCTCACCACCGGACAGGATACAAGAGACCCAGTACTTC
TRBJ2-3 | TRBD2 | many | TRBV6-1 | CASSPKRSGSRADTQYF | TGTGCCAGCAGCCCAAAGAGGAGCGGGAGTAGGGCAGATACGCAGTATTTT
TRBJ2-3 | . | many | TRBV29-1 | CSVERVGAIVDTQYF | TGCAGCGTTGAAAGAGTGGGAGCGATTGTTGATACGCAGTATTTT
TRBJ2-1 | TRBD2 | many | TRBV11-2 | CASSNGLAVYNEQFF | TGTGCCAGCAGCAATGGACTAGCGGTATACAATGAGCAGTTCTTC
TRBJ1-1 | . | many | TRBV6-1 | CASTQGIMNTEAFF | TGTGCCAGCACCCAAGGGATCATGAACACTGAAGCTTTCTTT
TRBJ1-4 | . | many | TRBV3-1 | CASSQEGTATNEKLFF | TGTGCCAGCAGCCAAGAGGGGACGGCAACTAATGAAAAACTGTTTTTT
TRBJ2-1 | . | . | TRBV5-4 | CASSPRSRGTNEQFF | TGTGCCAGCAGCCCTCGCAGCCGGGGGACGAATGAGCAGTTCTTC
TRBJ2-5 | TRBD2 | . | TRBV7-6 | CASRGTSGGETQYF | TGTGCCAGCAGGGGGACTAGTGGCGGGGAGACCCAGTACTTC
TRBJ2-4 | TRBD1 | many | TRBV11-2 | CASSFRGGQGAKNIQYF | TGTGCCAGCAGCTTCAGAGGGGGCCAGGGGGCCAAAAACATTCAGTACTTC
TRBJ2-1 | . | many | TRBV6-2/TRBV6-3 | CASSKGLSYNEQFF | TGTGCCAGCAGTAAGGGCCTCTCCTACAATGAGCAGTTCTTC
TRBJ2-5 | . | once | TRBV5-1 | CASSSGGLETQYF | TGCGCCAGCAGTTCCGGAGGTTTGGAGACCCAGTACTTC
TRBJ2-1 | . | many | TRBV4-1 | CASSQGTGPYNEQFF | TGCGCCAGCAGCCAAGGTACAGGGCCCTACAATGAGCAGTTCTTC
TRBJ2-3 | . | many | TRBV15 | CATSTGAWDTQYF | TGTGCCACCAGCACCGGGGCATGGGATACGCAGTATTTT
TRBJ1-5 | TRBD1 | many | TRBV28 | CASSTGGHIQPQHF | TGTGCCAGCAGTACAGGGGGCCATATTCAGCCCCAGCATTTT
TRBJ2-1 | . | many | TRBV7-3 | CASSSWDNEQFF | TGTGCCAGCAGCTCGTGGGACAATGAGCAGTTCTTC
TRBJ2-1 | . | many | TRBV5-1 | CASSLTDREGNEQFF | TGCGCCAGCAGCTTGACGGACAGGGAGGGAAATGAGCAGTTCTTC